This is a list of T cell receptor beta chains from one sample in a study of shared T cell receptors in the human thymus. TCRdb keeps only in-frame clones here, not all; method: immunoSEQ multiplex PCR. Of over 450,000 clones listed, roughly 74% are singletons. This same sample was also part of a study on human thymus T cells.

Source material: thymocytes. Receptors were obtained from a boy less than two years old with a congenital heart defect. CDR3s include the opening cysteine and the closing phenylalanine or tryptophan. Fields, in order: D gene, J gene, V gene, clone size, CDR3 protein, CDR3 DNA. A D gene is named only where the DNA matches it firmly. Clone size is shown for a subset of rows, as once, few, many or a class of expanded clone.

d_gene: -
j_gene: TRBJ1-1
v_gene: TRBV28
abundance: -
CDR3aa: CASSPGDTEAFF
CDR3nt: TGTGCCAGCAGTCCGGGGGACACTGAAGCTTTCTTT

d_gene: TRBD2
j_gene: TRBJ2-1
v_gene: TRBV5-1
abundance: -
CDR3aa: CASSRLERLAGVGEQFF
CDR3nt: TGTGCCAGCAGCCGATTGGAACGACTAGCGGGAGTGGGTGAGCAGTTCTTC

d_gene: -
j_gene: TRBJ1-2
v_gene: TRBV15
abundance: -
CDR3aa: CATSRVTGRGLKNYGYTF
CDR3nt: TGTGCCACCAGCAGAGTTACAGGGCGGGGGTTAAAGAACTATGGCTACACCTTC

d_gene: TRBD1
j_gene: TRBJ2-5
v_gene: TRBV5-4
abundance: -
CDR3aa: CASSYDRGETQYF
CDR3nt: TGTGCCAGCAGTTACGACAGGGGAGAGACCCAGTACTTC

d_gene: TRBD1
j_gene: TRBJ2-7
v_gene: TRBV10-3
abundance: -
CDR3aa: CAISELGQAGYEQYF
CDR3nt: TGTGCCATCAGTGAACTGGGACAGGCCGGCTACGAGCAGTACTTC

d_gene: TRBD2
j_gene: TRBJ2-7
v_gene: TRBV30
abundance: -
CDR3aa: CAWRAPTSGEQYF
CDR3nt: TGTGCCTGGAGGGCCCCGACTAGCGGGGAGCAGTACTTC

d_gene: TRBD2
j_gene: TRBJ2-2
v_gene: TRBV10-1
abundance: -
CDR3aa: CASSEMTGGPRGELFF
CDR3nt: TGCGCCAGCAGTGAGATGACGGGAGGTCCCCGCGGGGAGCTGTTTTTT

d_gene: TRBD2
j_gene: TRBJ2-7
v_gene: TRBV30
abundance: -
CDR3aa: CAWPPERERAYEQYF
CDR3nt: TGTGCCTGGCCTCCTGAGCGGGAGCGAGCCTACGAGCAGTACTTC

d_gene: TRBD1
j_gene: TRBJ1-1
v_gene: TRBV11-3
abundance: -
CDR3aa: CASSNRQGRKNTEAFF
CDR3nt: TGTGCCAGCAGCAACAGACAGGGGAGGAAGAACACTGAAGCTTTCTTT

d_gene: -
j_gene: TRBJ1-2
v_gene: TRBV2
abundance: once
CDR3aa: CASSEAPPGRHGYTF
CDR3nt: TGTGCCAGCAGTGAAGCGCCCCCAGGGAGGCATGGCTACACCTTC

d_gene: -
j_gene: TRBJ1-2
v_gene: TRBV20-1
abundance: few
CDR3aa: CSDEEGYTF
CDR3nt: TGCAGTGATGAGGAGGGCTACACCTTC

d_gene: -
j_gene: TRBJ2-1
v_gene: TRBV4-3
abundance: -
CDR3aa: CASSQSRNEQFF
CDR3nt: TGCGCCAGCAGCCAATCGCGAAATGAGCAGTTCTTC

d_gene: -
j_gene: TRBJ2-7
v_gene: TRBV27
abundance: -
CDR3aa: CASSPTSPSSWEQYF
CDR3nt: TGTGCCAGCAGTCCGACTAGTCCGTCCTCCTGGGAGCAGTACTTC

d_gene: -
j_gene: TRBJ1-3
v_gene: TRBV2
abundance: -
CDR3aa: CASSDRDTISGNTIYF
CDR3nt: TGTGCCAGCAGTGACCGGGACACCATCTCTGGAAACACCATATATTTT

d_gene: TRBD1
j_gene: TRBJ2-2
v_gene: TRBV27
abundance: -
CDR3aa: CASQGQGMTGELFF
CDR3nt: TGTGCCAGCCAGGGACAGGGGATGACCGGGGAGCTGTTTTTT

d_gene: -
j_gene: TRBJ2-7
v_gene: TRBV4-3
abundance: -
CDR3aa: CASSQDRGRQYEQYF
CDR3nt: TGCGCCAGCAGCCAAGATAGGGGTAGGCAGTACGAGCAGTACTTC

d_gene: TRBD1
j_gene: TRBJ1-1
v_gene: TRBV4-1
abundance: -
CDR3aa: CASSQDFGGTGPMNTEAFF
CDR3nt: TGCGCCAGCAGCCAAGATTTTGGGGGGACAGGTCCTATGAACACTGAAGCTTTCTTT

d_gene: -
j_gene: TRBJ2-3
v_gene: TRBV27
abundance: -
CDR3aa: CASRLTGTQYF
CDR3nt: TGTGCCAGCAGATTGACGGGTACGCAGTATTTT

d_gene: -
j_gene: TRBJ1-6
v_gene: TRBV28
abundance: -
CDR3aa: CASSLETRVYSPLHF
CDR3nt: TGTGCCAGCAGTTTAGAGACTAGGGTATATTCACCCCTCCACTTT

d_gene: -
j_gene: TRBJ1-5
v_gene: TRBV21-1
abundance: -
CDR3aa: CASSKGRAFCSNQPQHF
CDR3nt: TGTGCCAGCAGCAAAGGGAGGGCTTTCTGTAGCAATCAGCCCCAGCATTTT

d_gene: -
j_gene: TRBJ2-5
v_gene: TRBV15
abundance: -
CDR3aa: CATSRDSPQETQYF
CDR3nt: TGTGCCACCAGCAGAGATTCCCCGCAAGAGACCCAGTACTTC

d_gene: TRBD2
j_gene: TRBJ2-3
v_gene: TRBV7-2
abundance: -
CDR3aa: CASSLAWRAGGRTDTQYF
CDR3nt: TGTGCCAGCAGCTTAGCCTGGAGAGCGGGAGGAAGGACAGATACGCAGTATTTT

d_gene: -
j_gene: TRBJ2-2
v_gene: TRBV4-3
abundance: few
CDR3aa: CASSQDWQGEVAYYTGELFF
CDR3nt: TGCGCCAGCAGCCAAGATTGGCAGGGCGAAGTTGCATACTACACCGGGGAGCTGTTTTTT

d_gene: TRBD1
j_gene: TRBJ1-4
v_gene: TRBV7-9
abundance: once
CDR3aa: CATHGTGNEKLFF
CDR3nt: TGTGCCACCCACGGGACAGGCAATGAAAAACTGTTTTTT

d_gene: TRBD2
j_gene: TRBJ2-1
v_gene: TRBV14
abundance: -
CDR3aa: CASSQGGSGSSYNEQFF
CDR3nt: TGTGCCAGCAGCCAAGGTGGTAGCGGGAGCTCCTACAATGAGCAGTTCTTC

d_gene: -
j_gene: TRBJ2-5
v_gene: TRBV7-9
abundance: -
CDR3aa: CASSLTLSPGTQYF
CDR3nt: TGTGCCAGCAGCTTAACACTATCACCGGGGACCCAGTACTTC

d_gene: -
j_gene: TRBJ2-7
v_gene: TRBV19
abundance: few
CDR3aa: CASSISGGTYEQYF
CDR3nt: TGTGCCAGTAGTATCAGCGGAGGGACCTACGAGCAGTACTTC

d_gene: -
j_gene: TRBJ1-5
v_gene: TRBV19
abundance: -
CDR3aa: CASSSGLYSNQPQHF
CDR3nt: TGTGCCAGTAGCTCAGGGTTGTATAGCAATCAGCCCCAGCATTTT

d_gene: TRBD2
j_gene: TRBJ2-7
v_gene: TRBV4-2
abundance: few
CDR3aa: CASSLPGTSGRYEQYF
CDR3nt: TGTGCCAGCAGCCTTCCCGGGACTAGCGGGAGGTACGAGCAGTACTTC

d_gene: -
j_gene: TRBJ2-7
v_gene: TRBV12-2
abundance: -
CDR3aa: CASRLFWVRQGRMTRLYEQYF
CDR3nt: TGTGCAAGTCGCTTATTTTGGGTGAGACAGGGGCGTATGACACGTCTCTACGAGCAGTACTTC

d_gene: TRBD1
j_gene: TRBJ2-2
v_gene: TRBV14
abundance: -
CDR3aa: CASSQERKGAGASNTGELFF
CDR3nt: TGTGCCAGCAGCCAAGAGAGAAAGGGGGCAGGGGCGTCGAACACCGGGGAGCTGTTTTTT